A single sample is the source of the 26 T cell receptor beta chains below, sequenced in a study of identical twins listed by TCRdb under 2016. The method behind the library was 5' RACE. Reads for this sample came from an Illumina HiSeq 2000. TCRdb reprocessed the public reads (quality trimming at Q25 with fastp, clone calling with MiXCR) and kept in-frame beta chains. Identical CDR3 proteins give one entry, which carries the most common genes and DNA. The sample profile shows roughly 720,000 distinct CDR3 sequences; about 20% of them were found once. Of the sample, around 13% is held by the ten largest clones. The same specimen was also included in a second study, on T cells expressing NK-cell markers.

Sequencing used PBMCs. These receptor sequences come from a woman between 18 and 29 years old in good health.

This clonotype showed up just a few times. The chain joins TRBV5-1 to TRBJ2-7, with 9 bases aligning to TRBD1. J gave up 3 bases and V 0 bases, and 4 bases lay outside the gene matches. Germline CDR1 SGHRS, CDR2 YFSETQ. The CDR3 length is 15 residues. CDR3 sequence: CASSLAVTGGYEQYF. CDR3 coding DNA: TGCGCCAGCAGCTTGGCTGTGACAGGGGGCTACGAGCAGTACTTC.

The V and J genes are TRBV9 and TRBJ1-1; 8 bases map to TRBD1. With 3 bases clipped from V and 6 bases from J, the junction kept 4 bases outside the gene matches. Germline V CDR1 and CDR2: SGDLS, YYNGEE. The CDR3 sequence is 13 residues long. The CDR3 DNA is TGTGCCAGCAGCGGTGACAGGGGAGCTGAAGCTTTCTTT. Translated: CASSGDRGAEAFF.

This clonotype was detected only a few times. The chain links TRBV5-1 to TRBJ2-5; the match to TRBD2 covers 13 bases. The CDR3 is made up of 15 amino acids. Germline-derived CDR1 and CDR2 are SGHRS and YFSETQ. V lost 7 bases, J lost 3 bases, and 6 bases stayed unmatched. Written as DNA, the CDR3 is TGCGCCAGCGGTACTAGCGGGGGGGCCGAAGAGACCCAGTACTTC. Translating it yields CASGTSGGAEETQYF.

This clonotype was detected a few times. This chain links TRBV12-3 or TRBV12-4 with TRBJ2-5; no reliable D call. This CDR3 is built from 14 residues. Trimming stripped 3 bases from V and 5 bases from J, with 13 bases between. Here the CDR3 reads CASSFRAQGETQYF. The CDR3 nucleotides read TGTGCCAGCAGTTTCCGGGCCCAAGGGGAGACCCAGTACTTC.

The J gene is TRBJ2-5, the V gene TRBV24-1, with D unclear. The CDR3 runs to 11 residues. Trimming stripped 4 bases from V and 6 bases from J, with 5 bases between. Germline lookup yields CDR1 KGHDR and CDR2 SFDVKD. Written as DNA, the CDR3 is TGTGCCACCAGTGAAGGGAAGACCCAGTACTTC. Amino acids: CATSEGKTQYF.

V and J are TRBV7-6 and TRBJ2-1, with D perhaps matching TRBD1 (6 bases). The CDR3 contains 16 residues. V was pared by 0 bases and J by 8 bases, with 17 bases between. Germline V gene sequence: CDR1 SGHVS, CDR2 FNYEAQ. The CDR3 is CASSLARFGGGDEQFF. The CDR3 DNA reads as TGTGCCAGCAGCTTAGCGCGCTTTGGGGGCGGAGATGAGCAGTTCTTC.

This clonotype was recorded many times. The chain carries TRBV6-5 and TRBJ2-5; D is unclear. Germline V gives CDR1 MNHEY, CDR2 SVGAGI. CDR3 length: 14 residues. Trimming took 3 bases from V and 3 from J, leaving 11 bases between them. For the CDR3, the DNA is TGTGCCAGCAGTTATTCCAATACAGAAGAGACCCAGTACTTC. It codes for CASSYSNTEETQYF.

V usage is TRBV5-1 and J usage is TRBJ2-1; D is ambiguous. Trimming cost V 4 bases and J 0 bases, with 8 bases left between them. In germline, CDR1 is SGHRS, CDR2 YFSETQ. The CDR3 extends over 14 amino acids. Here the CDR3 DNA reads TGCGCCAGCAGCGCTATCAACTCCTACAATGAGCAGTTCTTC. Residues: CASSAINSYNEQFF.

This clonotype occurred a few times. The chain uses TRBV7-2 and TRBJ2-1; TRBD2 agrees at 10 bases. After removal of 4 bases from V and 6 bases from J, the junction contained 6 bases not matched to a gene. Per germline, CDR1 SGHTA and CDR2 FQGNSA. The CDR3 runs to 15 residues. The CDR3 DNA sequence: TGTGCCAGCAGCTCAGTGAGCGGGAGGGTCAATGAGCAGTTCTTC. This sequence encodes CASSSVSGRVNEQFF.

The table lists this clonotype with many counts. The chain has TRBV20-1 and TRBJ1-2, with D unresolved. CDR1 and CDR2 (germline): DFQATT, SNEGSKA (reference sequence). V was shortened by 3 bases and J by 5 bases, with 16 bases between the two germline ends. This CDR3 has 14 residues. The CDR3 coding sequence is TGCAGTGCTAGTGTGATTCAGAGTTCGTATGGCTACACCTTC. Residues: CSASVIQSSYGYTF.

The genes are TRBV18 and TRBJ1-2; D gene unclear. Germline loops: CDR1 KGHSH, CDR2 LQKENI. The CDR3 length is 16 residues. The V gene lost 3 bases and the J gene lost 8 bases, with 22 bases spanning the gap. The CDR3 nucleotides are TGTGCCAGCTCACCTTCCGGACGGGCTGATGAAAGGGGCTACACCTTC. Encoded protein: CASSPSGRADERGYTF. Complete variable domain (other parts from reference TRBV18 and TRBJ1-2): NAGVMQNPRHLVRRRGQEARLRCSPMKGHSHVYWYRQLPEEGLKFMVYLQKENIIDESGMPKERFSAEFPKEGPSILRIQQVVRGDSAAYFCASSPSGRADERGYTFGSGTRLTVV.

The chain employs TRBV7-6 and TRBJ2-7; the D is unclear. In germline, CDR1 is SGHVS, CDR2 FNYEAQ. Trimming removed 5 bases from V and 2 bases from J, with 16 bases in between. The CDR3 runs 15 residues. CDR3 in DNA: TGTGCCAGCAGCCGCGACGGTTCCGCGACCTACGAGCAGTACTTC. Residues: CASSRDGSATYEQYF.

This clonotype was counted a few times. The chain carries TRBV5-5 and TRBJ2-7; 7 positions agree with TRBD1. Losses at the gene ends were 4 bases for V and 3 bases for J; bases not matched to a gene: 7. The CDR3 loop spans 14 amino acids. Per germline, CDR1 SGHKS and CDR2 YYEKEE (reference sequence). CDR3 sequence: CASSHGTANYEQYF. DNA for the CDR3: TGTGCCAGCAGCCACGGGACAGCGAACTACGAGCAGTACTTC.

This rearrangement joins TRBV7-2 to TRBJ2-7; D possibly corresponds to TRBD1 (6 bases). Germline lookup yields CDR1 SGHTA and CDR2 FQGNSA. The CDR3 is 16 amino acids. V lost 5 bases to trimming and J lost 1 base, with 18 bases between them. CDR3 sequence (DNA): TGTGCCAGCAGCCCCCCGTACCCCACAGGGTCCTACGAGCAGTACTTC. Amino acid sequence: CASSPPYPTGSYEQYF.

The sample holds a few counts of this clonotype. The rearrangement links TRBV6-1 to TRBJ1-2, with D uncertain. V was shortened by 6 bases and J by 4 bases, with 18 bases between the two germline ends. This CDR3 is 15 amino acids long. CDR1 is MNHNS and CDR2 is SASEGT in the germline V gene. Here the CDR3 DNA reads TGTGCCAGCAGCGAGGGCCCGGAGATTACCTATGGCTACACCTTC. It yields the protein CASSEGPEITYGYTF.

The table lists this clonotype with a few counts. The rearrangement joins TRBV7-9 to TRBJ2-7; 14 bases are shared with TRBD2. CDR1 is SEHNR and CDR2 is FQNEAQ in the germline V gene (reference sequence). The CDR3 is 16 amino acids. V lost 1 base and J lost 5; bases outside the gene matches: 4. The CDR3 DNA reads TGTGCCAGCAGCTTAGTGGGGACTAGCGGGAGTGACGAGCAGTACTTC. It is translated as CASSLVGTSGSDEQYF. Looking up the rest from reference TRBV7-9 and TRBJ2-7 gives the full variable domain: DTGVSQNPRHKITKRGQNVTFRCDPISEHNRLYWYRQTLGQGPEFLTYFQNEAQLEKSRLLSDRFSAERPKGSFSTLEIQRTEQGDSAMYLCASSLVGTSGSDEQYFGPGTRLTVT.

In its sample, this clonotype was seen a few times. The CDR3 protein is CASSLEGRGRPETQYF. The CDR3 DNA follows: TGTGCCAGCAGTTTAGAGGGTCGAGGGCGCCCGGAGACCCAGTACTTC. This chain uses TRBV27 with TRBJ2-5; D may be TRBD2 (5 bases). With 2 bases removed from V and 5 bases from J, the gap between germline ends came to 18 bases. Germline V gene data show CDR1 as MNHEY and CDR2 as SMNVEV (reference sequence). The CDR3 is 16 residues long.

The rearrangement uses TRBV6-5 and TRBJ1-1; D possibly corresponds to TRBD1 (6 bases). V dropped 4 bases and J dropped 0 bases, with 12 bases sitting between them. Looked up from germline, CDR1 is MNHEY and CDR2 is SVGAGI. The CDR3 sequence is 15 residues long. The DNA for the CDR3 is TGTGCCAGCAGTTTCACCGGGACAATGAACACTGAAGCTTTCTTT. Amino acids: CASSFTGTMNTEAFF.

J is TRBJ1-5 and V is TRBV20-1; D may be TRBD1 (5 bases). V dropped 5 bases and J dropped 5 bases, with 13 bases sitting between them. Germline V CDR1 and CDR2: DFQATT, SNEGSKA (reference sequence). The length of the CDR3 is 13 residues. This chain's CDR3 is CSAGGVRDQPQHF. CDR3 sequence (DNA): TGCAGTGCTGGAGGGGTGAGGGATCAGCCCCAGCATTTT.

J is TRBJ2-2 and V is TRBV5-1, with D perhaps being TRBD1 or TRBD2 (5 bases each). V was shortened by 2 bases and J by 6 bases, with 20 bases between the two germline ends. The CDR3 consists of 17 residues. The germline V gene encodes CDR1 SGHRS and CDR2 YFSETQ. The CDR3 DNA is TGCGCCAGCAGCTTAGGGGCCGACAGCAGAGGGGCCGGGGAGCTGTTTTTT. It codes for CASSLGADSRGAGELFF.

This chain joins TRBV12-3 or TRBV12-4 and TRBJ2-1; D tentatively reads TRBD1 or TRBD2 (5 bases each). This CDR3 region has 12 residues. Written as DNA, the CDR3 is TGTGGCACCCCCACTGGGGCGGGTGAGCAGTTCTTC. It translates to CGTPTGAGEQFF.

This chain connects TRBV12-3 or TRBV12-4 to TRBJ2-1; D possibly matches TRBD1 or TRBD2 (5 bases each). Deletions cut 7 bases from V and 8 bases from J, with 30 bases between. CDR3 length: 18 amino acids. The CDR3 here is CASTRPKASPLLGHEQFF. For the CDR3, the DNA is TGTGCCAGCACCCGACCCAAGGCTAGCCCCTTGCTGGGACATGAGCAGTTCTTC.

The chain uses TRBV20-1 and TRBJ2-5, with a weak D call TRBD2 (5 bases). The germline V gene has CDR1 DFQATT and CDR2 SNEGSKA (reference sequence). CDR3 length: 13 amino acids. Between the trimmed V and J ends, which lost 6 bases and 5 bases, there was a span of 16 bases. CDR3 nucleotides: TGCAGTGCGGGAGACTGGTCCTCCGAGACCCAGTACTTC. Translating gives CSAGDWSSETQYF.

This clonotype was seen a few times. V gene TRBV5-1 combines with J gene TRBJ2-1; D possibly corresponds to TRBD2 (5 bases). V dropped 3 bases and J dropped 9 bases, with 13 bases sitting between them. Germline V gene lookup returns CDR1 SGHRS and CDR2 YFSETQ. This CDR3 is 13 amino acids long. CDR3 residues: CASSYDYRVEQFF. The CDR3 DNA reads as TGCGCCAGCAGCTATGACTATCGGGTTGAGCAGTTCTTC.

CDR3 in amino acids: CAISEQGGGEKLFF. CDR3 nucleotide sequence: TGTGCCATCAGTGAACAGGGGGGAGGGGAAAAACTGTTTTTT. The V gene is TRBV10-3, the J gene TRBJ1-4; 8 bases are shared with TRBD1. From germline, CDR1 is ENHRY and CDR2 SYGVKD. The CDR3 covers 14 residues. V was pared by 3 bases and J by 8 bases, with 5 bases of the junction left unmatched.

The rearrangement joins TRBV6-1 to TRBJ1-2, with D unclear. The CDR3 covers 14 residues. CDR1 is MNHNS, CDR2 SASEGT, per germline. V lost 4 bases and J lost 3, with 12 bases in between. The CDR3 protein is CASSATWSDYGYTF. CDR3 nucleotides: TGTGCCAGCAGTGCGACCTGGTCGGACTATGGCTACACCTTC.